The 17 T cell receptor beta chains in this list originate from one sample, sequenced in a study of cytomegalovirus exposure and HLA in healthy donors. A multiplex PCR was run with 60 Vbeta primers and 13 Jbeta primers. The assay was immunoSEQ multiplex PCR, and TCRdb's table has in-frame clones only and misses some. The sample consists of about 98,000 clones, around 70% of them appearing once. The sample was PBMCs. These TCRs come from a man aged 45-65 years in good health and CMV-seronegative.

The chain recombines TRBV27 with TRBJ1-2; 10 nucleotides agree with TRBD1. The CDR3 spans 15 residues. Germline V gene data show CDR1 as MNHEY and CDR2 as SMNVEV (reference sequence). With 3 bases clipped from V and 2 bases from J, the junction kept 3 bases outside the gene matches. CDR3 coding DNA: TGTGCCAGCAGTTTGACGGGACAGGGGAACTATGGCTACACCTTC. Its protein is CASSLTGQGNYGYTF.

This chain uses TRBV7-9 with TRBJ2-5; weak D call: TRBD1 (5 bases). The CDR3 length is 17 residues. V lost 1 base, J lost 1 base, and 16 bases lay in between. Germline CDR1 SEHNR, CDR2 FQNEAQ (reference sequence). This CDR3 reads CASSLGQGGGVQETQYF. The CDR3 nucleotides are TGTGCCAGCAGCTTAGGGCAGGGCGGTGGGGTCCAAGAGACCCAGTACTTC. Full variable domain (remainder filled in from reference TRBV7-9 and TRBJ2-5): DTGVSQNPRHKITKRGQNVTFRCDPISEHNRLYWYRQTLGQGPEFLTYFQNEAQLEKSRLLSDRFSAERPKGSFSTLEIQRTEQGDSAMYLCASSLGQGGGVQETQYFGPGTRLLVL.

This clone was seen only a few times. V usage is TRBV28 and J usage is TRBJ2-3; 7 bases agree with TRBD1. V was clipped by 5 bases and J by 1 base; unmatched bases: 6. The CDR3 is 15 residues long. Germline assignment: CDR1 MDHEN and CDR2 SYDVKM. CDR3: CASSTGAEGTDTQYF. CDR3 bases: TGTGCCAGCAGTACAGGGGCCGAGGGCACAGATACGCAGTATTTT.

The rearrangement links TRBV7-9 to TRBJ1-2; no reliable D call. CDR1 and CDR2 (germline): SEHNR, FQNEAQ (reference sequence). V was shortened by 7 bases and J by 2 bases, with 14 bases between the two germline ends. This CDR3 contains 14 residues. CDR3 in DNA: TGTGCCAGCACGCACCCGACACTCAACTATGGCTACACCTTC. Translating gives CASTHPTLNYGYTF.

This chain's CDR3 is CASSLDQGSNEKLFF. CDR3 DNA: TGTGCCAGCAGTTTAGACCAGGGGTCTAATGAAAAACTGTTTTTT. The chain combines TRBV28 with TRBJ1-4; perhaps TRBD1 as D (6 bases). The CDR3 contains 15 residues. The germline CDR1 and CDR2 sequences are MDHEN and SYDVKM. V dropped 2 bases and J dropped 3 bases, with 10 bases sitting between them.

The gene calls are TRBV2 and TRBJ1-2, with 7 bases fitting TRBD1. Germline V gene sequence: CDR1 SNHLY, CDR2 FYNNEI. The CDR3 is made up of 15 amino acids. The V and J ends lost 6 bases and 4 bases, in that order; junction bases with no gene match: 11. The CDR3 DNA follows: TGTGCCAGCAGACCGGTCGACAGGGATGGCTATGGCTACACCTTC. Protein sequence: CASRPVDRDGYGYTF.

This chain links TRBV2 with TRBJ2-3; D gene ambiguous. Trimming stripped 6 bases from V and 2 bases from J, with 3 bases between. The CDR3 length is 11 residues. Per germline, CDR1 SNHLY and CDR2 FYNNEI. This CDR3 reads CASRYTDTQYF. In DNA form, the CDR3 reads TGTGCCAGCAGGTACACAGATACGCAGTATTTT.

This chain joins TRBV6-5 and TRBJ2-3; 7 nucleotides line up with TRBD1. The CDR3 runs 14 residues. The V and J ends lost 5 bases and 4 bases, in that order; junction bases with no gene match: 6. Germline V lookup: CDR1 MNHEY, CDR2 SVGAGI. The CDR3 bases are TGTGCCAGCAGTGAAAGGGGGCCTTCAGATACGCAGTATTTT. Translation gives CASSERGPSDTQYF.

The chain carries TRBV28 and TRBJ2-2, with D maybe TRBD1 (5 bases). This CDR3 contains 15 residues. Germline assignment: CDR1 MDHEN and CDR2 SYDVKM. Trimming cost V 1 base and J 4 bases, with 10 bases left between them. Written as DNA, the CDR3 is TGTGCCAGCAGTTTATCGTGGGGCGGCACCGGGGAGCTGTTTTTT. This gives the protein CASSLSWGGTGELFF.

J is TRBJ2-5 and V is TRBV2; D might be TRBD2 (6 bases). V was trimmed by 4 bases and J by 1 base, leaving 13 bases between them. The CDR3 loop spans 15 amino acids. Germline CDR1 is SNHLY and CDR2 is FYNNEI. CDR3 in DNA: TGTGCCAGCAGTGCCGGGGGTTTGAGCCAAGAGACCCAGTACTTC. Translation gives CASSAGGLSQETQYF.

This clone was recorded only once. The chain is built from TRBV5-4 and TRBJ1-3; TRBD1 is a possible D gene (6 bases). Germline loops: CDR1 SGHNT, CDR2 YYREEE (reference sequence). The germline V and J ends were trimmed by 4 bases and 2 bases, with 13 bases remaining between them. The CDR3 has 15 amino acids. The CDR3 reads CASSPGVTAGNTIYF. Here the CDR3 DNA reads TGTGCCAGCAGCCCAGGGGTTACAGCTGGAAACACCATATATTTT.

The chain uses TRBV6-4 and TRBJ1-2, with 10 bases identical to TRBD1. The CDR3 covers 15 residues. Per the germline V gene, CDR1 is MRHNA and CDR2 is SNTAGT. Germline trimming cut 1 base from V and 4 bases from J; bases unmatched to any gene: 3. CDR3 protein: CASSDWTGGAYGYTF. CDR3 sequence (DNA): TGTGCCAGCAGTGACTGGACAGGGGGGGCCTATGGCTACACCTTC.

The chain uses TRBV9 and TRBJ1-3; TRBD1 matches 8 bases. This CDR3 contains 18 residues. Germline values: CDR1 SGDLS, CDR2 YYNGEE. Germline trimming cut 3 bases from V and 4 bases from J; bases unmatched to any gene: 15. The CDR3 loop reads CASSATSGQVLGGNTIYF. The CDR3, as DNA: TGTGCCAGCAGCGCAACATCGGGACAGGTGCTTGGCGGAAACACCATATATTTT.

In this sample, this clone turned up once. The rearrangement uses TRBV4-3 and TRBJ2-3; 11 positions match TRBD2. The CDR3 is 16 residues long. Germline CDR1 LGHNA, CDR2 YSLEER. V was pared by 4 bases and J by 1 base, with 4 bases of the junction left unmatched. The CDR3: CASSLNSGGGTDTQYF. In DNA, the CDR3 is TGCGCCAGCAGCCTAAATAGCGGGGGGGGCACAGATACGCAGTATTTT.

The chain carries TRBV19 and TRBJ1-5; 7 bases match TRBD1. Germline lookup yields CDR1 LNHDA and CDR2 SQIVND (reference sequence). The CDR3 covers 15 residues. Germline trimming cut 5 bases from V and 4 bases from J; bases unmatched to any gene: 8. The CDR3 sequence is CASSLRTGDNQPQHF. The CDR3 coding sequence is TGTGCCAGTAGTCTTCGGACAGGTGATAATCAGCCCCAGCATTTT.

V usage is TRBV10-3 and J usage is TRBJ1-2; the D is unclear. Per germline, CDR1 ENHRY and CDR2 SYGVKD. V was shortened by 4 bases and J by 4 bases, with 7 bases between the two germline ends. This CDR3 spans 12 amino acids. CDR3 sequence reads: CAISAEGYGYTF. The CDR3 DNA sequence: TGTGCCATCAGTGCGGAGGGCTATGGCTACACCTTC.

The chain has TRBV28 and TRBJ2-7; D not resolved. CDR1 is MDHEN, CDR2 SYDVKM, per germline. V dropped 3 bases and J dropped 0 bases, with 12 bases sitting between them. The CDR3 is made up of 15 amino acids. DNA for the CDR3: TGTGCCAGCAGTTTTTCTGAGCTAGGCTCCTACGAGCAGTACTTC. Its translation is CASSFSELGSYEQYF.